This T cell receptor beta chain was obtained from a study of CD8+CD57+ T cells in acquired aplastic anemia. Study in general: Sorting CD4+ and CD8+ cells gave DNA averaging around 3 ug. General observations from the study: Patients and healthy controls showed no significant CD8+ Simpson's diversity difference.

Remarks on this clonotype: Its target is not known.

Germline values: CDR1 SGHDN, CDR2 FVKESK. V was pared by 3 bases and J by 6 bases, with 9 bases of the junction left unmatched. CDR3 length: 16 residues. Flow cytometry had shown expanded CD8+CD57+ cells in the patients chosen for sequencing. As a group, the patients uniformly had severe acquired aplastic anemia. Patients were therapy-naive when their blood was sampled. Genomic DNA templated the TCR beta VDJ and CDR3 profiling. In TCRdb, the reads were re-called with MiXCR into one record per CDR3 protein. The sample consists of 220,000 or so distinct CDR3 sequences, 65% of them appearing once. The sequence derives from a human donor with aplastic anemia. J is TRBJ1-2 and V is TRBV14, with 11 nucleotides matching TRBD1. Input material: sorted CD4+, CD8+, or CD8+CD57+ T cells (not recorded which) from PBMCs. The CDR3 loop reads CASSQHLPGQGDGYTF. The CDR3 DNA sequence: TGTGCCAGCAGCCAGCACCTACCGGGACAGGGGGATGGCTACACCTTC.